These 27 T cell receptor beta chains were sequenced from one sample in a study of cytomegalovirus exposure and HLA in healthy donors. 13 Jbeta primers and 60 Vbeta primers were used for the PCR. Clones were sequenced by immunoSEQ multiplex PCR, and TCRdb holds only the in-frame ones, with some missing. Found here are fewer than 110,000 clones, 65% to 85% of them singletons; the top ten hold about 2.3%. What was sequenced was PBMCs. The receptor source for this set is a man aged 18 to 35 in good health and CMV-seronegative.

CDR3: CASSDRGSGTNEKLFF. In nucleotides, the CDR3 is TGTGCCAGCAGTGATCGGGGATCTGGAACTAATGAAAAACTGTTTTTT. The V and J genes are TRBV6-1 and TRBJ1-4; D unclear. V was shortened by 3 bases and J by 1 base, with 12 bases between the two germline ends. CDR1 is MNHNS, CDR2 SASEGT, per germline. CDR3 length: 16 residues.

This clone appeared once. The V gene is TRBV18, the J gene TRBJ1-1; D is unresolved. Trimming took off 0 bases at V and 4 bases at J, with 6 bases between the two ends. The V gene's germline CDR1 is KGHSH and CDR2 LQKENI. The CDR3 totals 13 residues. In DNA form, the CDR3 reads TGTGCCAGCTCACCACCGGTGCGCACTGAAGCTTTCTTT. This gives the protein CASSPPVRTEAFF.

CDR3 protein: CASSELGSGGANTGELFF. The CDR3 nucleotides read TGTGCCAGCAGTGAATTGGGTAGCGGGGGGGCTAACACCGGGGAGCTGTTTTTT. The chain has TRBV25-1 and TRBJ2-2, with 11 bases aligning to TRBD2. Per germline, CDR1 MGHDK and CDR2 SYGVNS. The CDR3 is 18 residues long. J gave up 2 bases and V 1 base, and 6 bases lay outside the gene matches.

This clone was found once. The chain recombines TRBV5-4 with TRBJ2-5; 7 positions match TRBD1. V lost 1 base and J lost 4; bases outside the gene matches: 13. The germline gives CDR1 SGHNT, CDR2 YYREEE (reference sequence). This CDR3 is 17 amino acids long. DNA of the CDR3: TGTGCCAGCAGCTTGACAATCTCTCTGAGGGACAGAGAGACCCAGTACTTC. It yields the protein CASSLTISLRDRETQYF.

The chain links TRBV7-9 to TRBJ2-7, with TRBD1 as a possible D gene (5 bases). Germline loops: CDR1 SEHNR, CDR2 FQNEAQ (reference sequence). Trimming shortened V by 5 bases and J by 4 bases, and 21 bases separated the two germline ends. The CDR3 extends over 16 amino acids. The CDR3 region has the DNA TGTGCCAGCAGCGCTCCCCCAGGGCGCGGATTTTACGAGCAGTACTTC. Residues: CASSAPPGRGFYEQYF.

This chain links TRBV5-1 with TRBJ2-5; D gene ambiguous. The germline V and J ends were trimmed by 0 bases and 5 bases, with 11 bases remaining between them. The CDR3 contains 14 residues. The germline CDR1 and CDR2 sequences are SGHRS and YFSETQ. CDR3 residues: CASSLGGGAETQYF. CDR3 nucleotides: TGCGCCAGCAGCTTGGGAGGCGGAGCTGAGACCCAGTACTTC.

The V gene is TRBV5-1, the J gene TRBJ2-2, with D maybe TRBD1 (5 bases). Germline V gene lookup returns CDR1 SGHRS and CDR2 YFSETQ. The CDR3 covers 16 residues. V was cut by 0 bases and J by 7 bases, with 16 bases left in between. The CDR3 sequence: CASSLEFGRALGELFF. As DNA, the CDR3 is TGCGCCAGCAGCTTGGAGTTCGGCAGGGCGCTCGGGGAGCTGTTTTTT.

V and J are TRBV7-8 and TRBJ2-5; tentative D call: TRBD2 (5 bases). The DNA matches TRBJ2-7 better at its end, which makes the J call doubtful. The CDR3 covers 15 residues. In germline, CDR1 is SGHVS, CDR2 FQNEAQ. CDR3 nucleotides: TGTGCCAGCAGCCCACTCAGGATCGGGGTCTACGAGCAGTACTTC. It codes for CASSPLRIGVYEQYF.

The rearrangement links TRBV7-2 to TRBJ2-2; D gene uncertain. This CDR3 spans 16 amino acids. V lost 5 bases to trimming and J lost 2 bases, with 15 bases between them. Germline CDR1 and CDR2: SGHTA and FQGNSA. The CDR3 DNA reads TGTGCCAGCAGCCCCCTGCGGTCGGTCAACACCGGGGAGCTGTTTTTT. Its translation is CASSPLRSVNTGELFF.

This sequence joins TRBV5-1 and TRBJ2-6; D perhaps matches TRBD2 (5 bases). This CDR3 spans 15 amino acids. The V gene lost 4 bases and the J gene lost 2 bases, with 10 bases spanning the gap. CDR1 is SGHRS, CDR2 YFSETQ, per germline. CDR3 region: CASSMAGPGANVLTF. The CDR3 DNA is TGCGCCAGCAGCATGGCGGGTCCTGGGGCCAACGTCCTGACTTTC.

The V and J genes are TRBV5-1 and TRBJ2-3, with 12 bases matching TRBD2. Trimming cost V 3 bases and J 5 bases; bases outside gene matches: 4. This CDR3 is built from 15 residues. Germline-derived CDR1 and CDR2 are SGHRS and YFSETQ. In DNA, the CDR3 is TGCGCCAGCAGCTCCCTAGCGGGGGGGGGAGATACGCAGTATTTT. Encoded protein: CASSSLAGGGDTQYF.

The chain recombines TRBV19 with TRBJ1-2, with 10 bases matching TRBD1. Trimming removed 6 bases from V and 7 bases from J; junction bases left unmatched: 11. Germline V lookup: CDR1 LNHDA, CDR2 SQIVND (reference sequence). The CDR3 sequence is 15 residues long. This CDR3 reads CASSRGSTGGFGYTF. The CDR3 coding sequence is TGTGCCAGTAGCCGAGGTTCGACAGGGGGCTTTGGCTACACCTTC. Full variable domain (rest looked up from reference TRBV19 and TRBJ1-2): DGGITQSPKYLFRKEGQNVTLSCEQNLNHDAMYWYRQDPGQGLRLIYYSQIVNDFQKGDIAEGYSVSREKKESFPLTVTSAQKNPTAFYLCASSRGSTGGFGYTFGSGTRLTVV.

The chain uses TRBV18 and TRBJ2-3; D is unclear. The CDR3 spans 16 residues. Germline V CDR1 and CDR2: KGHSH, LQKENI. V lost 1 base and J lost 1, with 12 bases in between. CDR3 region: CASSPRVRQGTDTQYF. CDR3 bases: TGTGCCAGCTCACCACGGGTCAGACAAGGCACAGATACGCAGTATTTT.

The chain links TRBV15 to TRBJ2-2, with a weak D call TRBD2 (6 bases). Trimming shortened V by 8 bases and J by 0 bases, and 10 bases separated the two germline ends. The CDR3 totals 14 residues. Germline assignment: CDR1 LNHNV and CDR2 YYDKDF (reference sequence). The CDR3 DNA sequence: TGTGCCACCCGGGACTTTGCGAACACCGGGGAGCTGTTTTTT. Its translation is CATRDFANTGELFF.

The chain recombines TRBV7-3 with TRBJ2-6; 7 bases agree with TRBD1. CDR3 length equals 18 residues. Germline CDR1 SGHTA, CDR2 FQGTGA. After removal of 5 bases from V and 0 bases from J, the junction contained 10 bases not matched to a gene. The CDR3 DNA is TGTGCCAGCAGCCTATTCGGGACAGATTTCTCTGGGGCCAACGTCCTGACTTTC. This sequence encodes CASSLFGTDFSGANVLTF.

The CDR3 protein is CASSMGGPPYQETQYF. DNA for the CDR3: TGTGCCAGTAGTATGGGAGGGCCACCGTACCAAGAGACCCAGTACTTC. The rearrangement uses TRBV19 and TRBJ2-5; the match to TRBD2 covers 7 bases. Trimming took 3 bases from V and 0 from J; bases not matched to a gene: 7. The CDR3 contains 16 residues. CDR1 LNHDA and CDR2 SQIVND come from the germline V gene (reference sequence). Variable domain in full (rest from reference TRBV19 and TRBJ2-5): DGGITQSPKYLFRKEGQNVTLSCEQNLNHDAMYWYRQDPGQGLRLIYYSQIVNDFQKGDIAEGYSVSREKKESFPLTVTSAQKNPTAFYLCASSMGGPPYQETQYFGPGTRLLVL.

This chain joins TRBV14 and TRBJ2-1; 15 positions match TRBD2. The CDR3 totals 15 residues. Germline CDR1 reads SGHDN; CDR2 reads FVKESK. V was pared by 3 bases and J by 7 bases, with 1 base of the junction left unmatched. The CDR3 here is CASSHGLAGGNEQFF. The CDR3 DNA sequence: TGTGCCAGCAGCCACGGACTAGCGGGGGGGAATGAGCAGTTCTTC. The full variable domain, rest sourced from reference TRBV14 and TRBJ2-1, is EAGVTQFPSHSVIEKGQTVTLRCDPISGHDNLYWYRRVMGKEIKFLLHFVKESKQDESGMPNNRFLAERTGGTYSTLKVQPAELEDSGVYFCASSHGLAGGNEQFFGPGTRLTVL.

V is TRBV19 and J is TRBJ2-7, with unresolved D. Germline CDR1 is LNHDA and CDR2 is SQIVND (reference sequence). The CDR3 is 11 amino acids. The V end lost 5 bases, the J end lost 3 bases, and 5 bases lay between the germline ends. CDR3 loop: CASSSFYEQYF. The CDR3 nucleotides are TGTGCCAGTAGTTCCTTCTACGAGCAGTACTTC.

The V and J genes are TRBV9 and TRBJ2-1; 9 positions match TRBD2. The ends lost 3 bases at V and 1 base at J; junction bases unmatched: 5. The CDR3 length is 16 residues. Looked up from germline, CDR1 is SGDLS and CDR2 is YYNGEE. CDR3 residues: CASSAGGLASYNEQFF. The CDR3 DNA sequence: TGTGCCAGCAGCGCGGGGGGACTAGCATCCTACAATGAGCAGTTCTTC.

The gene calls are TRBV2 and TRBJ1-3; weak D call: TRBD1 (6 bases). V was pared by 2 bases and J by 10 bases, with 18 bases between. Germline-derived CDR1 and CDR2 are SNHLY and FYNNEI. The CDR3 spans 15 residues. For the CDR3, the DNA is TGTGCCAGCAGTGAACGAGAGACAGGACGAGGGACCATATATTTT. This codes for CASSERETGRGTIYF. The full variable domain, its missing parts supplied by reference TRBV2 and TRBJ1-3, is EPEVTQTPSHQVTQMGQEVILRCVPISNHLYFYWYRQILGQKVEFLVSFYNNEISEKSEIFDDQFSVERPDGSNFTLKIRSTKLEDSAMYFCASSERETGRGTIYFGEGSWLTVV.

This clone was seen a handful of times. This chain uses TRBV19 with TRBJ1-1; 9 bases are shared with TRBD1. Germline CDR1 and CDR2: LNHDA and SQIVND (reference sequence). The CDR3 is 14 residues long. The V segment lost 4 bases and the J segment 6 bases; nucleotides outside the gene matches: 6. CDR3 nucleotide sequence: TGTGCCAGTAGTAGGGGACAGGGAGGCGCTGAAGCTTTCTTT. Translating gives CASSRGQGGAEAFF.

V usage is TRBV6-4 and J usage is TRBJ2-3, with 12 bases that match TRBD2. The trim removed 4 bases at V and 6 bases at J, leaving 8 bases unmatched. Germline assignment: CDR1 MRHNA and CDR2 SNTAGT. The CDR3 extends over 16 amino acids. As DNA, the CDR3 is TGTGCCAGCAGTGCAACCCTAGCGGGGGGGCCGGATACGCAGTATTTT. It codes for CASSATLAGGPDTQYF.

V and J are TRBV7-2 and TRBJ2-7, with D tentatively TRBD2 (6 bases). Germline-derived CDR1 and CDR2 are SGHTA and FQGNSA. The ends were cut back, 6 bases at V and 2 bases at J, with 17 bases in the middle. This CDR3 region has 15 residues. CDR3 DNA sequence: TGTGCCAGCAGAGCCACTGGGGGGTTAGCCTACGAGCAGTACTTC. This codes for CASRATGGLAYEQYF.

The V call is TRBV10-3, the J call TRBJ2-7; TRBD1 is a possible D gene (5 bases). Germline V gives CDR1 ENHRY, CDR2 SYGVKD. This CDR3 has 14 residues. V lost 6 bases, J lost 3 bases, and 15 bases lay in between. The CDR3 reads CAIRKGRGNYEQYF. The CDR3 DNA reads TGTGCCATCAGAAAAGGTAGGGGAAACTACGAGCAGTACTTC.

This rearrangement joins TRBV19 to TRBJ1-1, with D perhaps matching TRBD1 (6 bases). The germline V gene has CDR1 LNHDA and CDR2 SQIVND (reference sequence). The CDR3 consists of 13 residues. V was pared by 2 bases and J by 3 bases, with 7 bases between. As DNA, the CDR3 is TGTGCCAGTAGTATACAGGGGTACACTGAAGCTTTCTTT. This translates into CASSIQGYTEAFF.

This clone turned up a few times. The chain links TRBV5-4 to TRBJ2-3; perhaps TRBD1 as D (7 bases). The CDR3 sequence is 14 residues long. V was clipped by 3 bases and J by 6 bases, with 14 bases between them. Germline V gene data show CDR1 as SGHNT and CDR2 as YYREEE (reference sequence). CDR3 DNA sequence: TGTGCCAGCAGCTACCCGACAGGGAGGGATACGCAGTATTTT. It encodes CASSYPTGRDTQYF.

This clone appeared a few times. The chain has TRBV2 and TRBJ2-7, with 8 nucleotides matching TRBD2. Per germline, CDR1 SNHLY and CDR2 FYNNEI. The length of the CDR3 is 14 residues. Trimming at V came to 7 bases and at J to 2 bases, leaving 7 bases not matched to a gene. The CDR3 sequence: CASKQAGGAYEQYF. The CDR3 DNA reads TGTGCCAGCAAGCAGGCGGGGGGCGCCTACGAGCAGTACTTC. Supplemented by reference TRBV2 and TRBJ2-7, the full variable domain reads EPEVTQTPSHQVTQMGQEVILRCVPISNHLYFYWYRQILGQKVEFLVSFYNNEISEKSEIFDDQFSVERPDGSNFTLKIRSTKLEDSAMYFCASKQAGGAYEQYFGPGTRLTVT.